This TCR beta chain was found in a study of shared clonotypes between healthy human individuals. Study as a whole: Each donor contributed plates that comprised three CD4 naive, three CD4 memory, two CD8 naive and one CD8 memory.

There are 14 residues in the CDR3. Trimming at V came to 5 bases and at J to 3 bases, leaving 4 bases not matched to a gene. The V gene's germline CDR1 is MNHEY and CDR2 SVGAGI. Healthy HIV-negative adults with no recent acute infections or vaccinations were recruited as donors. Regarding this clone: The antigen is unknown.

Findings and limits, study-wide: Relative to memory subsets, naive subsets generally showed larger estimated richness.

Method: immunoSEQ multiplex PCR; TCRdb's copy keeps in-frame clones and lacks some. The sample has under 2,500,000 clones, approximately 96% seen once; the top ten hold around 0.13%. The sequence derives from a man between 18 and 35 years old in good health. Material: naive CD4+ T cells sorted from blood. Subset meaning: CD45RA+ positively selected. This chain uses TRBV6-5 with TRBJ2-3; 8 positions agree with TRBD2. The DNA for the CDR3 is TGTGCCAGCAGTCAGAGCGGGAGAACAGATACGCAGTATTTT. It specifies CASSQSGRTDTQYF.